Given below is one T cell receptor beta chain in context. Method: immunoSEQ multiplex PCR; TCRdb's copy keeps in-frame clones and lacks some. In the table there are roughly 100,000 clones, under 80% of which are singletons. This record belongs to a study of blood T cell repertoires in COVID-19. Sequencing was done on a sample of peripheral blood. The sequence was collected from a woman in her 70s with acute or convalescent COVID-19.

As DNA, the CDR3 is TGTGCCAGCAGCACCACGCTACAAGAGACCCAGTACTTC. Translated, it gives CASSTTLQETQYF. The V gene is TRBV4-2, the J gene TRBJ2-5; no definite D call. CDR3 size: 13 residues. Germline assignment: CDR1 LGHNA and CDR2 YNFKEQ. The germline V and J ends were trimmed by 5 bases and 2 bases, with 9 bases remaining between them.